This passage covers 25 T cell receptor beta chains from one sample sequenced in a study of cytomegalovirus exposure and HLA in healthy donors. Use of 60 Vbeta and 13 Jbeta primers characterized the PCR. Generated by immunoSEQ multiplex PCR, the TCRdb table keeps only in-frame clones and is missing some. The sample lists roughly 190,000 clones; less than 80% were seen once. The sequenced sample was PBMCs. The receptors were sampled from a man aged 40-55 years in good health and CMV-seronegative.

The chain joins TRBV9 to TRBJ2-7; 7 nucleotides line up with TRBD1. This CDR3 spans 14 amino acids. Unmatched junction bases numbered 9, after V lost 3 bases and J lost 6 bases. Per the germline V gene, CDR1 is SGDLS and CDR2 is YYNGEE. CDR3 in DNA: TGTGCCAGCAGCGCTACAGGGGTTGGATCCGAGCAGTACTTC. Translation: CASSATGVGSEQYF.

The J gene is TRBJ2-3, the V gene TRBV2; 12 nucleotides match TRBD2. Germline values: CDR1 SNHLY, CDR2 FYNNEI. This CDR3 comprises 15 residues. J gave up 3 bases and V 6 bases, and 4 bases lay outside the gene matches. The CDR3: CASRPLAGGTDTQYF. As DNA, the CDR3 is TGTGCCAGCAGACCACTAGCGGGGGGAACAGATACGCAGTATTTT.

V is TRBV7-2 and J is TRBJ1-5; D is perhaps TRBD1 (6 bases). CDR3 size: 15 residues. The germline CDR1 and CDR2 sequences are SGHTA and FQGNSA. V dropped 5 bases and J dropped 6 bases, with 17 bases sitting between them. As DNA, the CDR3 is TGTGCCAGCAGCCCGAGGGCAGGGGCTGGTCAGCCCCAGCATTTT. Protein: CASSPRAGAGQPQHF.

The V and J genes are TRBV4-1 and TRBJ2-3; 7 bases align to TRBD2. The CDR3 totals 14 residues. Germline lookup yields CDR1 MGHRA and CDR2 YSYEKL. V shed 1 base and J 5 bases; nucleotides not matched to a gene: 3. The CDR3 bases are TGCGCCAGCAGCCAAGTCGCGGGGGAAGATACGCAGTATTTT. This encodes CASSQVAGEDTQYF.

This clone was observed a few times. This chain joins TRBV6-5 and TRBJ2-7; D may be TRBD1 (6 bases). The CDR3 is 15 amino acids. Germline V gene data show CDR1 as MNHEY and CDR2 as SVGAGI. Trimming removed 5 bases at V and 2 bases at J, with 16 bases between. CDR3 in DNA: TGTGCCAGCAGTGCTACCAGCAGGGGTACCTACGAGCAGTACTTC. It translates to CASSATSRGTYEQYF.

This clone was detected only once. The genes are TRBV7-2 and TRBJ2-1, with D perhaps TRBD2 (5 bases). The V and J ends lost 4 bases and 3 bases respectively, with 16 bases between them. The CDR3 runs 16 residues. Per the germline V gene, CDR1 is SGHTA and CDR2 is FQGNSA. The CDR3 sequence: CASSSREPGIYNEQFF. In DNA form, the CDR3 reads TGTGCCAGCAGCTCCCGAGAGCCGGGGATCTACAATGAGCAGTTCTTC.

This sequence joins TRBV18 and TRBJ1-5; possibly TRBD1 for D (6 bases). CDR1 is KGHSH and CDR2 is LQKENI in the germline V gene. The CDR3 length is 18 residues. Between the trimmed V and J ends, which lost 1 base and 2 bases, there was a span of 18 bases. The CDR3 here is CASSPHPPTGGGNQPQHF. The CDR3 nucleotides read TGTGCCAGCTCACCACACCCCCCGACAGGAGGCGGCAATCAGCCCCAGCATTTT. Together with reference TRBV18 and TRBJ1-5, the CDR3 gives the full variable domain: NAGVMQNPRHLVRRRGQEARLRCSPMKGHSHVYWYRQLPEEGLKFMVYLQKENIIDESGMPKERFSAEFPKEGPSILRIQQVVRGDSAAYFCASSPHPPTGGGNQPQHFGDGTRLSIL.

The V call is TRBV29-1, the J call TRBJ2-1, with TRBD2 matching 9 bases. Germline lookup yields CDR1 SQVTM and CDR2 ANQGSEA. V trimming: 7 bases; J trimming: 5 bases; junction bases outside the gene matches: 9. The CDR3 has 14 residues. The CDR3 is CSATGTSINNEQFF. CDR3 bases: TGCAGCGCTACCGGGACTAGCATTAACAATGAGCAGTTCTTC.

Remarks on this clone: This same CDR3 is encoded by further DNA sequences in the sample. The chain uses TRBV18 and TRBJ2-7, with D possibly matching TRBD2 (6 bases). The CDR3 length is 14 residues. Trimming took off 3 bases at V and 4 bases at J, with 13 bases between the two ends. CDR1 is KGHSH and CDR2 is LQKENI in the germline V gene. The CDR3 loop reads CASSPSGGSYEQYF. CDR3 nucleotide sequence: TGTGCCAGCTCACCTTCCGGGGGTAGTTACGAGCAGTACTTC. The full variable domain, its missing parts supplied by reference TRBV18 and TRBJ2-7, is NAGVMQNPRHLVRRRGQEARLRCSPMKGHSHVYWYRQLPEEGLKFMVYLQKENIIDESGMPKERFSAEFPKEGPSILRIQQVVRGDSAAYFCASSPSGGSYEQYFGPGTRLTVT.

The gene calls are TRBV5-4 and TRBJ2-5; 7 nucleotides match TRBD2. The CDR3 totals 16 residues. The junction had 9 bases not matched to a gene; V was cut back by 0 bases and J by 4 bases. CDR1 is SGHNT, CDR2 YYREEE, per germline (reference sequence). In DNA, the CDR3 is TGTGCCAGCAGCTTGGCTCTCGCGGGAGTCGGAGAGACCCAGTACTTC. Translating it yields CASSLALAGVGETQYF.

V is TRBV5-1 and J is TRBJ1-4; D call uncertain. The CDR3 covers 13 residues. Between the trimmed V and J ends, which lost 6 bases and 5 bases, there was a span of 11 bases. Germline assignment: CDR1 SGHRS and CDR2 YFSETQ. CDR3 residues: CASKEGSNEKLFF. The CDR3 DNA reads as TGCGCCAGCAAGGAGGGAAGCAATGAAAAACTGTTTTTT. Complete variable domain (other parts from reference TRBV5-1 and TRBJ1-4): KAGVTQTPRYLIKTRGQQVTLSCSPISGHRSVSWYQQTPGQGLQFLFEYFSETQRNKGNFPGRFSGRQFSNSRSEMNVSTLELGDSALYLCASKEGSNEKLFFGSGTQLSVL.

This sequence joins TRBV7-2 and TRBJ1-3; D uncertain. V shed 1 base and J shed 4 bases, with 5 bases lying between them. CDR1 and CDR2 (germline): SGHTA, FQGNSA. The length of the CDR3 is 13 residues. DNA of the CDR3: TGTGCCAGCAGCTTAGGTCGGGGAAACACCATATATTTT. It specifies CASSLGRGNTIYF. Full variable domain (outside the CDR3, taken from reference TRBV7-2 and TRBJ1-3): GAGVSQSPSNKVTEKGKDVELRCDPISGHTALYWYRQSLGQGLEFLIYFQGNSAPDKSGLPSDRFSAERTGGSVSTLTIQRTQQEDSAVYLCASSLGRGNTIYFGEGSWLTVV.

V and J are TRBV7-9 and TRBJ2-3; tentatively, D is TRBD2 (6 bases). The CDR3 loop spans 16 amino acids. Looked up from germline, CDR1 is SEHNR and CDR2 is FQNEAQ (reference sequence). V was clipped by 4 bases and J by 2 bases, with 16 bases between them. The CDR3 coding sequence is TGTGCCAGCAGCTCGTGGGACTCGTCTCACACAGATACGCAGTATTTT. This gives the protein CASSSWDSSHTDTQYF.

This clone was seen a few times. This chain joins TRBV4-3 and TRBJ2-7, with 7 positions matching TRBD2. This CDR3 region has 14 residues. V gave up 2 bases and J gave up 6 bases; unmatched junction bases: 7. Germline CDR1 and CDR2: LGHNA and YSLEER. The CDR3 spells CASSQSTSASEQYF. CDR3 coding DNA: TGCGCCAGCAGCCAATCCACTAGCGCGAGCGAGCAGTACTTC.

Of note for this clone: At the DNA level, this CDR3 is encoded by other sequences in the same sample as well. The CDR3: CASSRGSNTEAFF. CDR3 coding DNA: TGTGCCAGTTCAAGAGGTTCGAACACTGAAGCTTTCTTT. The chain employs TRBV19 and TRBJ1-1, with D uncertain. The CDR3 loop spans 13 amino acids. Germline loops: CDR1 LNHDA, CDR2 SQIVND (reference sequence). V gave up 8 bases and J gave up 1 base, with 11 bases separating them.

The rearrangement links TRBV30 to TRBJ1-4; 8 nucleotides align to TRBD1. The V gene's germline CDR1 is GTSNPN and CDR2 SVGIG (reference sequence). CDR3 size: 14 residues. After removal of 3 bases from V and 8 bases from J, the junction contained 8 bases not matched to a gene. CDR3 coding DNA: TGTGCCTGGAGGAGGGACAGGTTATACGAAAAACTGTTTTTT. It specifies CAWRRDRLYEKLFF.

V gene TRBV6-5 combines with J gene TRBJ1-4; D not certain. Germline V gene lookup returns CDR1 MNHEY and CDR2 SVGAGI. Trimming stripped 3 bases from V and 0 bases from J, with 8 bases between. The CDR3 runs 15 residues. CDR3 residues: CASSYTGTTNEKLFF. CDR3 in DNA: TGTGCCAGCAGTTATACCGGGACAACTAATGAAAAACTGTTTTTT.

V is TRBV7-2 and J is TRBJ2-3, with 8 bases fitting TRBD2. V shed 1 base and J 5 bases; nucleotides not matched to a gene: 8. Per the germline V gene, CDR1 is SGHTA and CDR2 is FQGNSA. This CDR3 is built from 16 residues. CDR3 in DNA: TGTGCCAGCAGCTTAGGCCCGGGGGGGGCGGGAGATACGCAGTATTTT. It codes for CASSLGPGGAGDTQYF.

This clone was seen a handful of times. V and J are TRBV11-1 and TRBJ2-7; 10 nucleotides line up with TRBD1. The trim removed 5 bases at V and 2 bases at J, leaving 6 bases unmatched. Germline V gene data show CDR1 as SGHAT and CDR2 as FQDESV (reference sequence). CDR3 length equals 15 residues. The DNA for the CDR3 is TGTGCCAGCAGCGCGGGGACAGGGGTCACCTACGAGCAGTACTTC. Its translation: CASSAGTGVTYEQYF.

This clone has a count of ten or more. Here the CDR3 reads CASSLSVGGLENYEQYF. The CDR3 DNA reads TGTGCCAGCAGTTTGAGCGTTGGGGGACTAGAGAACTACGAGCAGTACTTC. The chain is built from TRBV27 and TRBJ2-7; 8 nucleotides agree with TRBD2. The V segment lost 3 bases and the J segment 3 bases; nucleotides outside the gene matches: 13. Germline lookup yields CDR1 MNHEY and CDR2 SMNVEV (reference sequence). The CDR3 covers 17 residues.

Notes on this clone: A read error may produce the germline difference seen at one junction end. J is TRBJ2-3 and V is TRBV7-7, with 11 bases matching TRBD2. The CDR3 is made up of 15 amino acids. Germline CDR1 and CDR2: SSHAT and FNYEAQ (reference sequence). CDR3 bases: TGTGCTAGCAGCCCCAAACTAGCGGGAGTCGATACGCAGTATTTT. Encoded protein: CASSPKLAGVDTQYF.

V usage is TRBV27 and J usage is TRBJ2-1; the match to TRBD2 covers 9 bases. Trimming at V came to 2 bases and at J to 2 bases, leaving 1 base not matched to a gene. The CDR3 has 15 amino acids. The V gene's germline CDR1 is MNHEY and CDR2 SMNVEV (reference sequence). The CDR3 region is CASSLAGGAYNEQFF. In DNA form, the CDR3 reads TGTGCCAGCAGTTTAGCGGGAGGGGCCTACAATGAGCAGTTCTTC.

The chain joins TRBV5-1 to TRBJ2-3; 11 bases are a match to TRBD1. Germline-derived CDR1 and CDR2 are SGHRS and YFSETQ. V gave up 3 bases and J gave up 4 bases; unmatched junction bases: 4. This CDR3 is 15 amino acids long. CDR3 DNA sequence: TGCGCCAGCAGCTGGGAGGGACAGGGGGCAGATACGCAGTATTTT. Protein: CASSWEGQGADTQYF.

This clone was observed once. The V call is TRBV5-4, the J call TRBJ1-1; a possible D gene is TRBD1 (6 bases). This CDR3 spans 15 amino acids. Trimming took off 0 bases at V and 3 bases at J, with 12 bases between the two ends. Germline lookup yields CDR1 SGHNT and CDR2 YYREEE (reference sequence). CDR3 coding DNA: TGTGCCAGCAGCTTGGAGGGACAATCTTACACTGAAGCTTTCTTT. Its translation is CASSLEGQSYTEAFF.

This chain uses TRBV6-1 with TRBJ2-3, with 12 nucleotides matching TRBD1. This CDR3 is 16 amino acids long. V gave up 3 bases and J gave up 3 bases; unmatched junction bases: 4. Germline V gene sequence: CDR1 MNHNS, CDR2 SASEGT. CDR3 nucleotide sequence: TGTGCCAGCAGTGAGGGGACAGGGGGCGTGACAGATACGCAGTATTTT. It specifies CASSEGTGGVTDTQYF.